The 18 T cell receptor beta chains below were found in one sample sequenced in a study of T-cell memory formation after mild COVID-19. From the 5' RACE reads, TCRdb called clonotypes with MiXCR, one entry per CDR3 protein. The repertoire consists of 300,000 to 350,000 distinct CDR3 sequences, with approximately 13% occurring once and the leading ten covering 22%. Sequenced input: PBMCs or a T cell subset sorted from them (not recorded which). These receptors all come from a man between 18 and 29 years old who had mild COVID-19 (a few samples of this study predate the infection). Cell type and time point are not known.

This clonotype was counted only a few times. J is TRBJ2-5 and V is TRBV7-8, with 12 bases lining up with TRBD2. CDR3 size: 16 residues. The V gene's germline CDR1 is SGHVS and CDR2 FQNEAQ. The trim removed 5 bases at V and 5 bases at J, leaving 9 bases unmatched. CDR3 sequence: CASSELRTSGVETQYF. The CDR3 DNA follows: TGTGCCAGCAGCGAACTGCGGACTAGCGGGGTTGAGACCCAGTACTTC.

This clonotype appeared many times. The chain combines TRBV5-4 with TRBJ2-3; tentatively, D is TRBD2 (6 bases). Germline V gene data show CDR1 as SGHNT and CDR2 as YYREEE (reference sequence). CDR3 size: 14 residues. V gave up 4 bases and J gave up 6 bases, with 15 bases separating them. The chain's CDR3 is CASSHGRPEDTQYF. The CDR3 coding sequence is TGTGCCAGCAGCCATGGGAGGCCCGAGGATACGCAGTATTTT.

There are many counts of this clonotype. V usage is TRBV5-1 and J usage is TRBJ2-1; 7 bases line up with TRBD1. The CDR3 length is 12 residues. CDR1 and CDR2 (germline): SGHRS, YFSETQ. The junction had 7 bases not matched to a gene; V was cut back by 5 bases and J by 11 bases. The CDR3 spells CASRNRGPKQFF. DNA of the CDR3: TGCGCCAGCAGGAACAGGGGACCGAAGCAGTTCTTC.

The CDR3 sequence is CASSPAGTGNRYEQYV. The DNA for the CDR3 is TGTGCCAGCAGCCCCGCCGGGACAGGGAACAGATACGAGCAGTACGTC. The chain couples TRBV5-6 to TRBJ2-7; 9 bases are a match to TRBD1. V dropped 4 bases and J dropped 4; count of bases not matched to a gene: 12. Per the germline V gene, CDR1 is SGHDT and CDR2 is YYEEEE. The CDR3 extends over 16 amino acids.

V and J are TRBV29-1 and TRBJ2-5, with D possibly being TRBD2 (6 bases). The CDR3 totals 14 residues. Trimming left V 0 bases short and J 5 bases short, with 13 bases between. Germline-derived CDR1 and CDR2 are SQVTM and ANQGSEA. This CDR3 is CSVEEGTAGETQYF. CDR3 in DNA: TGCAGCGTTGAAGAGGGGACGGCGGGGGAGACCCAGTACTTC.

This rearrangement joins TRBV7-9 to TRBJ2-2, with a weak D call TRBD2 (6 bases). Germline V gene sequence: CDR1 SEHNR, CDR2 FQNEAQ (reference sequence). V was pared by 1 base and J by 4 bases, with 19 bases between. This CDR3 spans 18 amino acids. The CDR3 loop is CASSLVGGGVPFTGELFF. The CDR3 coding sequence is TGTGCCAGCAGCTTAGTGGGGGGTGGCGTACCCTTCACCGGGGAGCTGTTTTTT.

This clonotype came up a few times. V usage is TRBV28 and J usage is TRBJ2-1; TRBD2 agrees at 8 bases. Unmatched junction bases numbered 4, after V lost 4 bases and J lost 5 bases. Germline CDR1 reads MDHEN; CDR2 reads SYDVKM. This CDR3 region has 14 residues. As DNA, the CDR3 is TGTGCCAGCAGTTCCCCGGGGGGGGACAATGAGCAGTTCTTC. Amino acids: CASSSPGGDNEQFF.

The rearrangement links TRBV7-2 to TRBJ1-6, with no clear D. The CDR3 contains 14 residues. V lost 6 bases, J lost 10 bases, and 16 bases lay in between. Germline CDR1 SGHTA, CDR2 FQGNSA. The CDR3, as DNA: TGTGCCAGCAGTCCTGCAGATACCGACTCACCCCTCCACTTT. It codes for CASSPADTDSPLHF.

V gene TRBV28 combines with J gene TRBJ2-3; D could derive from TRBD1 or TRBD2 (5 bases each). V was pared by 7 bases and J by 0 bases, with 14 bases between. The CDR3 extends over 15 amino acids. From germline, CDR1 is MDHEN and CDR2 SYDVKM. CDR3 nucleotide sequence: TGTGCCAGCACCGTACCCGGGACGAGCACAGATACGCAGTATTTT. Translating it yields CASTVPGTSTDTQYF.

J is TRBJ1-2 and V is TRBV7-3; D gene unclear. Trimming stripped 4 bases from V and 1 base from J, with 13 bases between. There are 15 residues in the CDR3. Germline loops: CDR1 SGHTA, CDR2 FQGTGA. The CDR3 here is CASSSDPRGNYGYTF. In DNA form, the CDR3 reads TGTGCCAGCAGCTCCGACCCCCGGGGTAACTATGGCTACACCTTC.

The V call is TRBV4-2, the J call TRBJ2-5, with D perhaps matching TRBD1 (6 bases). This CDR3 is 15 amino acids long. Germline V CDR1 and CDR2: LGHNA, YNFKEQ. V was cut by 1 base and J by 8 bases, with 17 bases left in between. CDR3 DNA: TGTGCCAGCAGCCAAGGGGGTGGGGGCCAAGGAACCCAGTACTTC. Its protein product is CASSQGGGGQGTQYF.

The rearrangement uses TRBV6-2 or TRBV6-3 and TRBJ1-1, with D perhaps matching TRBD1 (5 bases). Germline values: CDR1 MNHEY, CDR2 SVGEGT. The CDR3 spans 13 residues. V was cut by 2 bases and J by 7 bases, with 11 bases left in between. The CDR3 DNA reads TGTGCCAGCAGTTACGAGGGGTCGGGTGAAGCTTTCTTT. As protein: CASSYEGSGEAFF.

This rearrangement joins TRBV4-3 to TRBJ1-1, with D tentatively TRBD1 (6 bases). The CDR3 covers 16 residues. Germline V lookup: CDR1 LGHNA, CDR2 YSLEER. Trimming pared 3 bases from V and 4 bases from J, leaving 18 bases between. CDR3 bases: TGCGCCAGCAGCCATCCTAGGGGTAGGGGGAGCACTGAAGCTTTCTTT. It specifies CASSHPRGRGSTEAFF.

The chain is built from TRBV7-2 and TRBJ2-5, with 8 bases fitting TRBD2. Germline lookup yields CDR1 SGHTA and CDR2 FQGNSA. The CDR3 runs 15 residues. The V segment lost 5 bases and the J segment 2 bases; nucleotides outside the gene matches: 7. CDR3 residues: CASSLGTSRQETQYF. The CDR3 DNA follows: TGTGCCAGCAGCCTTGGGACTAGTCGGCAAGAGACCCAGTACTTC.

In its sample, this clonotype was seen a few times. This chain connects TRBV7-9 to TRBJ1-2, with 10 bases that match TRBD1. Losses at the gene ends were 3 bases for V and 2 bases for J; bases not matched to a gene: 3. CDR3 length equals 15 residues. CDR1 SEHNR and CDR2 FQNEAQ come from the germline V gene (reference sequence). CDR3 in DNA: TGTGCCAGCAGCTTGGGACAGGGGATGAACTATGGCTACACCTTC. Protein product: CASSLGQGMNYGYTF.

The chain is built from TRBV12-3 or TRBV12-4 and TRBJ2-7; 8 nucleotides align to TRBD2. With V trimmed by 2 bases and J by 2 bases, 5 bases remained unmatched. This CDR3 has 15 residues. The CDR3 is CASSLSAAGAYEQYF. The CDR3 region has the DNA TGTGCCAGCAGTTTATCAGCAGCGGGGGCCTACGAGCAGTACTTC.

The rearrangement uses TRBV4-2 and TRBJ2-3; TRBD2 might be the D (5 bases). Germline V gene data show CDR1 as LGHNA and CDR2 as YNFKEQ. CDR3 length: 16 amino acids. Trimming took 3 bases from V and 4 from J, leaving 17 bases between them. CDR3 amino acids: CASSHRAGLPPDTQYF. The DNA for the CDR3 is TGTGCCAGCAGCCACCGGGCCGGACTTCCCCCAGATACGCAGTATTTT.

V usage is TRBV18 and J usage is TRBJ2-5, with 8 positions matching TRBD1. Germline trimming cut 3 bases from V and 4 bases from J; bases unmatched to any gene: 7. Germline lookup yields CDR1 KGHSH and CDR2 LQKENI. CDR3 size: 15 residues. CDR3 region: CASSPRTGQGETQYF. CDR3 in DNA: TGTGCCAGCTCACCGCGGACAGGGCAGGGAGAGACCCAGTACTTC.